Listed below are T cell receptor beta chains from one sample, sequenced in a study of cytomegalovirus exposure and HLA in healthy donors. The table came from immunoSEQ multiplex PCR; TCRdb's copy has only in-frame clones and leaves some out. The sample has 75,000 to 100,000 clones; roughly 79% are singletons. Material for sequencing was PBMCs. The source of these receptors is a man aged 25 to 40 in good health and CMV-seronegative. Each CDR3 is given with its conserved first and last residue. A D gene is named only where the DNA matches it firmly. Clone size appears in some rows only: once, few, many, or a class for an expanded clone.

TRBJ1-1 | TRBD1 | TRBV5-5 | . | CASSSGQGMNTEAFF | TGTGCCAGCAGCTCCGGACAGGGAATGAACACTGAAGCTTTCTTT
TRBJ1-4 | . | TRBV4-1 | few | CASTLSPTGGKEKLFF | TGCGCCAGCACCCTTTCCCCGACGGGGGGAAAAGAAAAACTGTTTTTT
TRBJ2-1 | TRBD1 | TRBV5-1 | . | CASSHPDRVGSYNEQFF | TGCGCCAGCAGCCACCCTGACAGGGTCGGCTCCTACAATGAGCAGTTCTTC
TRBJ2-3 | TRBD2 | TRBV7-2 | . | CASSITTSGGADTQYF | TGTGCCAGCAGCATAACTACTAGCGGGGGAGCAGATACGCAGTATTTT
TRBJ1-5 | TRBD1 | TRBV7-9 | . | CASSAGGQPQHF | TGTGCCAGCAGTGCAGGGGGCCAGCCCCAGCATTTT
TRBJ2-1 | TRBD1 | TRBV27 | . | CASSKIGTGLHEQFF | TGTGCCAGCAGCAAAATCGGGACAGGTCTTCATGAGCAGTTCTTC
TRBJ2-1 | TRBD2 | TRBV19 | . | CASTPFGSGVNNEQFF | TGTGCCAGTACCCCTTTTGGTAGCGGGGTGAACAATGAGCAGTTCTTC
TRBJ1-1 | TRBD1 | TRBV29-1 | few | CSVAGFLGGQANTEAFF | TGCAGCGTTGCCGGGTTCCTAGGGGGACAGGCGAACACTGAAGCTTTCTTT
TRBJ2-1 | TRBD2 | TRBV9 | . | CASSVSGGSYNEQFF | TGTGCCAGCAGCGTTAGCGGGGGGTCGTACAATGAGCAGTTCTTC
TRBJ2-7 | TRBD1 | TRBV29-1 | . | CSVRGQGEKYEQYF | TGCAGCGTGCGGGGACAGGGCGAAAAATACGAGCAGTACTTC
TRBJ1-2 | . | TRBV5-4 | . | CASSLTDQGGYGYTF | TGTGCCAGCAGCTTGACTGATCAGGGAGGCTATGGCTACACCTTC
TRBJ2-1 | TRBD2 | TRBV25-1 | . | CASSAGSGRAYNEQFF | TGTGCCAGCAGTGCGGGTAGCGGGAGGGCCTACAATGAGCAGTTCTTC
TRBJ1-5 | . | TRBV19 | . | CASSRRQLNQPQHF | TGTGCCAGTAGTAGGAGGCAGTTGAATCAGCCCCAGCATTTT
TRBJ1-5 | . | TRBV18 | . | CASSSTTQAGGEPQHF | TGTGCCAGCTCGTCAACAACCCAGGCCGGGGGGGAGCCCCAGCATTTT
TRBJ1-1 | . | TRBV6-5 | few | CASSYLAGQGTEAFF | TGTGCCAGCAGTTACCTCGCAGGGCAGGGCACCGAAGCTTTCTTT
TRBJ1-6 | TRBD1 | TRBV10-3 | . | CAITSDRDGSPLHF | TGTGCCATCACCTCCGACAGGGATGGGTCACCCCTCCACTTT
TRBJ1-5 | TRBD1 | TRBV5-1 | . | CASSLEGASNQPQHF | TGCGCCAGCAGCTTGGAGGGGGCTAGCAATCAGCCCCAGCATTTT
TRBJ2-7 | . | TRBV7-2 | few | CASSVGDYQTAYEQYF | TGTGCCAGCAGTGTCGGAGACTACCAAACCGCCTACGAGCAGTACTTC
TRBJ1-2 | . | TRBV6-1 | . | CASIAGFGGYTF | TGTGCCAGCATTGCCGGGTTTGGAGGCTACACCTTC
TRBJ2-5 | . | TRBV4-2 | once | CASSPSIVLREETQYF | TGTGCCAGCAGTCCAAGTATCGTACTGAGGGAAGAGACCCAGTACTTC
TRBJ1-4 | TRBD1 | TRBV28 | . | CASRLDRGDEKLFF | TGTGCCAGCAGACTCGACAGGGGAGACGAAAAACTGTTTTTT
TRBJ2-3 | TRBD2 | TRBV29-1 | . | CSVGGLDTSSTDTQYF | TGCAGCGTCGGGGGACTAGACACCTCCAGCACAGATACGCAGTATTTT
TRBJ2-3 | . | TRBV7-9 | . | CASSLRGSGADTQYF | TGTGCCAGCAGCTTAAGAGGGAGTGGCGCAGATACGCAGTATTTT
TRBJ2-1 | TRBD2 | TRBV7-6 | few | CASSPGLAGGTEQFF | TGTGCCAGCAGTCCCGGACTAGCGGGGGGGACTGAGCAGTTCTTC
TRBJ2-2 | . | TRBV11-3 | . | CASSLDLRENTGELFF | TGTGCCAGCAGCTTAGATTTGCGGGAGAACACCGGGGAGCTGTTTTTT
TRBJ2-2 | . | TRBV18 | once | CASSPKRDGELFF | TGTGCCAGCTCACCAAAGAGGGACGGGGAGCTGTTTTTT
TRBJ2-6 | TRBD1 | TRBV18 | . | CASAVGQVRSGANVLTF | TGTGCCAGCGCCGTCGGACAGGTACGCTCTGGGGCCAACGTCCTGACTTTC
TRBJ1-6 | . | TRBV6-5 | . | CASSYSTSSGSPLHF | TGTGCCAGCAGTTACTCGACCTCTAGCGGTTCACCCCTCCACTTT
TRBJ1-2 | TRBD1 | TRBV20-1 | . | CSEGQAYGYTF | TGCAGTGAGGGACAGGCCTATGGCTACACCTTC
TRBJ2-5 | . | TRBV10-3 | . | CAISDAQLFQETQYF | TGTGCCATCAGTGATGCACAGCTCTTCCAAGAGACCCAGTACTTC
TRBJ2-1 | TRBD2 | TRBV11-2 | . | CASSLDSLAGIEQFF | TGTGCCAGCAGCTTAGATAGTCTAGCGGGAATAGAGCAGTTCTTC
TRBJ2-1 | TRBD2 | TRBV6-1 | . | CASSYSGSINEQFF | TGTGCCAGCAGTTATAGCGGGAGTATCAATGAGCAGTTCTTC
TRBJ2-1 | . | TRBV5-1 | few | CASSLGLRNNEQFF | TGCGCCAGCAGCTTAGGACTGAGGAACAATGAGCAGTTCTTC
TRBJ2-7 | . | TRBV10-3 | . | CAISDGAEYEQYF | TGTGCCATCAGTGACGGAGCTGAATACGAGCAGTACTTC
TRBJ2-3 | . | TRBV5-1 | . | CASSSMTSNTDTQYF | TGCGCCAGCAGCTCGATGACTAGTAACACAGATACGCAGTATTTT
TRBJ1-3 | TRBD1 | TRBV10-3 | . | CATMKGTGGILNTIYF | TGTGCCACCATGAAGGGGACAGGGGGAATTCTAAACACCATATATTTT
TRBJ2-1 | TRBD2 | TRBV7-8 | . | CASSSNLREGPGGEQFF | TGTGCCAGCAGCTCGAACCTGCGGGAGGGCCCGGGGGGTGAGCAGTTCTTC
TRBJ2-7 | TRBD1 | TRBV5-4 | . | CASSTPGTGSNYEQYF | TGTGCCAGCAGCACTCCGGGGACAGGGTCAAACTACGAGCAGTACTTC
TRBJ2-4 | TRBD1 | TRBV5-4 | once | CASSLDTQGIALKYF | TGTGCCAGCAGCTTGGATACACAGGGGATCGCATTGAAGTACTTC
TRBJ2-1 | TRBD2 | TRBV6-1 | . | CASSEWQGTSGHEQFF | TGTGCCAGCAGTGAATGGCAGGGGACTAGCGGTCATGAGCAGTTCTTC
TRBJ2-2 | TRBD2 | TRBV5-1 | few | CASSPSGTGELFF | TGCGCCAGCAGCCCTAGCGGCACCGGGGAGCTGTTTTTT
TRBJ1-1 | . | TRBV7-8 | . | CASSLEPRGTEAFF | TGTGCCAGCAGCTTAGAGCCCCGAGGAACTGAAGCTTTCTTT
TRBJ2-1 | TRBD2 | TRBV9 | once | CASSPELAGFFNEQFF | TGTGCCAGCAGCCCGGAGCTAGCGGGATTTTTTAATGAGCAGTTCTTC
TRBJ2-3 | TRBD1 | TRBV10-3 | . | CAISRQGGSTDTQYF | TGTGCCATCAGTCGACAGGGGGGGAGCACAGATACGCAGTATTTT
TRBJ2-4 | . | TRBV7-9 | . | CASSLGRQDKNIQYF | TGTGCCAGCAGCTTAGGGCGACAGGACAAAAACATTCAGTACTTC
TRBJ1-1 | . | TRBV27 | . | CASSSGYTTEAFF | TGTGCCAGCAGTTCAGGGTACACCACTGAAGCTTTCTTT
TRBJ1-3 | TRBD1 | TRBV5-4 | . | CASQGAGGNTIYF | TGTGCCAGCCAGGGGGCAGGTGGAAACACCATATATTTT
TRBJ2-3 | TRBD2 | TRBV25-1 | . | CALKSGRADTQYF | TGTGCCCTCAAAAGCGGGAGGGCAGATACGCAGTATTTT
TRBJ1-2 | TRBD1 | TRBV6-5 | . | CASSYTTGAPYGYTF | TGTGCCAGCAGTTACACCACAGGGGCCCCCTATGGCTACACCTTC
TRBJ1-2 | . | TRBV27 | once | CASSLAQGFYGYTF | TGTGCCAGCAGTTTAGCACAGGGTTTCTATGGCTACACCTTC
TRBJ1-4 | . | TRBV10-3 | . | CAISSDLSGTNEKLFF | TGTGCCATCAGCTCCGACCTCTCGGGGACTAATGAAAAACTGTTTTTT
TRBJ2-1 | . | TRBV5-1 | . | CASSLATRDFDEQFF | TGCGCCAGCAGCTTGGCGACCAGGGACTTCGATGAGCAGTTCTTC
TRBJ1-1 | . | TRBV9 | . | CASSEDPGNTEAFF | TGTGCCAGCAGCGAAGACCCAGGGAACACTGAAGCTTTCTTT
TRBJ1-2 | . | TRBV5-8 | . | CASSLLRDGYTF | TGTGCCAGCAGCTTGTTGAGAGATGGCTACACCTTC
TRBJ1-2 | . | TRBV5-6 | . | CASSFGRGLIGYTF | TGTGCCAGCAGCTTCGGACGGGGTTTAATTGGCTACACCTTC
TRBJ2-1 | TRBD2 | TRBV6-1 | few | CASKISGESYNEQFF | TGTGCCAGCAAGATAAGCGGGGAGTCCTACAATGAGCAGTTCTTC
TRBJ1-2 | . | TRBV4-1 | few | CASSQGETGLSSGYTF | TGCGCCAGCAGCCAAGGGGAAACAGGGCTTTCAAGTGGCTACACCTTC
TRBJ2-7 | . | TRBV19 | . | CASSAGARSYEQYF | TGTGCCAGTAGTGCAGGGGCGAGGTCCTACGAGCAGTACTTC
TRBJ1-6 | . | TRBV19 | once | CASSKISTAEGYSPLHF | TGTGCCAGTAGCAAAATTAGTACAGCTGAGGGTTATTCACCCCTCCACTTT
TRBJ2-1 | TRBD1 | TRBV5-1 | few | CASSSPGDRGLNEQFF | TGCGCCAGCAGCTCACCCGGAGACAGGGGGCTTAATGAGCAGTTCTTC